These 26 T cell receptor beta chains share one sample of origin, sequenced in a study of cytomegalovirus exposure and HLA in healthy donors. Both 60 Vbeta primers and 13 Jbeta primers went into the PCR. Here immunoSEQ multiplex PCR was the method, and the copy in TCRdb shows in-frame clones only, minus some. Among some 150,000 clones, about three quarters were seen once, and the ten largest hold over 4%. Sequencing was done on a sample of PBMCs. Receptors originate from a man between 50 and 59 years old in good health and CMV-seropositive.

The rearrangement joins TRBV29-1 to TRBJ2-5, with 9 nucleotides matching TRBD1. This CDR3 is built from 12 residues. Germline loops: CDR1 SQVTM, CDR2 ANQGSEA. The J segment lost 6 bases and the V segment lost 7 bases, leaving 6 bases of the junction unmatched. CDR3 sequence: CSAGDRAQTQYF. The CDR3 nucleotides are TGCAGCGCCGGGGACAGGGCCCAGACCCAGTACTTC.

This clone appeared a few times. The chain joins TRBV6-1 to TRBJ1-1; possible D gene TRBD1, 6 bases. Trimming removed 2 bases at V and 7 bases at J, with 11 bases between. The CDR3 is made up of 13 amino acids. Germline lookup yields CDR1 MNHNS and CDR2 SASEGT. CDR3 protein: CASSERGGIEAFF. In DNA form, the CDR3 reads TGTGCCAGCAGTGAACGGGGGGGCATTGAAGCTTTCTTT.

This rearrangement joins TRBV19 to TRBJ1-3; D remains ambiguous. Per germline, CDR1 LNHDA and CDR2 SQIVND (reference sequence). The CDR3 is made up of 15 amino acids. V lost 6 bases, J lost 0 bases, and 12 bases lay in between. The CDR3 sequence: CASSRQRTSGNTIYF. CDR3 bases: TGTGCCAGTAGCCGTCAGCGAACCTCTGGAAACACCATATATTTT.

The CDR3 protein is CASSLLQSTGELFF. For the CDR3, the DNA is TGTGCCAGCAGCTTATTACAATCAACCGGGGAGCTGTTTTTT. This chain uses TRBV11-2 with TRBJ2-2; D remains ambiguous. The CDR3 covers 14 residues. V was trimmed by 2 bases and J by 5 bases, leaving 9 bases between them. In germline, CDR1 is SGHAT, CDR2 FQNNGV. Full variable domain (missing parts from reference TRBV11-2 and TRBJ2-2): EAGVAQSPRYKIIEKRQSVAFWCNPISGHATLYWYQQILGQGPKLLIQFQNNGVVDDSQLPKDRFSAERLKGVDSTLKIQPAKLEDSAVYLCASSLLQSTGELFFGEGSRLTVL.

V usage is TRBV6-6 and J usage is TRBJ1-5; 7 nucleotides match TRBD1. The V and J ends lost 3 bases and 6 bases, in that order; junction bases with no gene match: 5. The CDR3 loop spans 14 amino acids. The germline V gene has CDR1 MNHNY and CDR2 SVGAGI (reference sequence). This CDR3 reads CASSYKQGIQPQHF. CDR3 bases: TGTGCCAGCAGTTATAAACAGGGGATTCAGCCCCAGCATTTT.

This sequence joins TRBV18 and TRBJ1-6; TRBD1 matches at 8 bases. CDR3 length: 14 residues. The V gene's germline CDR1 is KGHSH and CDR2 LQKENI. Trimming took 3 bases from V and 10 from J; bases not matched to a gene: 5. The CDR3 here is CASSPETGDSPLHF. The CDR3 region has the DNA TGTGCCAGCTCACCCGAGACAGGGGACTCACCCCTCCACTTT.

The CDR3 DNA reads as TGCGCCAGCAGCCCGGACATGGGGGGCTACACCTTC. Its protein product is CASSPDMGGYTF. The V and J genes are TRBV5-1 and TRBJ1-2; weak D call: TRBD1 (5 bases). The CDR3 spans 12 residues. Germline V gene data show CDR1 as SGHRS and CDR2 as YFSETQ. Between the trimmed V and J ends, which lost 4 bases and 8 bases, there was a span of 12 bases.

The CDR3 DNA sequence: TGTGCCAGCTCACCCGGCGAGGCAGGGTGGTACGAGCAGTACTTC. This codes for CASSPGEAGWYEQYF. The V and J genes are TRBV18 and TRBJ2-7, with D possibly being TRBD1 (5 bases). Germline V gene sequence: CDR1 KGHSH, CDR2 LQKENI. The CDR3 is 15 amino acids. Trimming took off 3 bases at V and 4 bases at J, with 16 bases between the two ends.

V gene TRBV18 combines with J gene TRBJ1-3; no reliable D call. Germline assignment: CDR1 KGHSH and CDR2 LQKENI. V lost 4 bases to trimming and J lost 8 bases, with 9 bases between them. There are 12 residues in the CDR3. Written as DNA, the CDR3 is TGTGCCAGCTCACAAGGCGGAGACACCATATATTTT. The encoded protein is CASSQGGDTIYF.

This sequence joins TRBV6-6 and TRBJ2-5; perhaps TRBD1 as D (5 bases). The germline CDR1 and CDR2 sequences are MNHNY and SVGAGI (reference sequence). Trimming stripped 9 bases from V and 4 bases from J, with 12 bases between. This CDR3 comprises 12 residues. As DNA, the CDR3 is TGTGCCAGTCAGGGCGGAGCAGAGACCCAGTACTTC. Residues: CASQGGAETQYF.

There are a few counts of this clone. The V gene is TRBV27, the J gene TRBJ2-4, with 7 bases matching TRBD2. Germline V gene sequence: CDR1 MNHEY, CDR2 SMNVEV (reference sequence). With 3 bases clipped from V and 4 bases from J, the junction kept 9 bases outside the gene matches. The CDR3 consists of 16 residues. The CDR3: CASSFLASGQKNIQYF. The CDR3 nucleotides are TGTGCCAGCAGTTTTCTTGCTAGCGGACAAAAAAACATTCAGTACTTC.

The rearrangement uses TRBV9 and TRBJ2-3; 9 bases are shared with TRBD1. J lost 4 bases, V lost 0 bases, and 3 bases had no gene match. The CDR3 has 15 amino acids. CDR1 is SGDLS, CDR2 YYNGEE, per germline. The CDR3 region has the DNA TGTGCCAGCAGCGTAGGGGACAGGGCCCCAGATACGCAGTATTTT. It specifies CASSVGDRAPDTQYF.

The V and J genes are TRBV19 and TRBJ2-1; possibly TRBD2 for D (6 bases). V was clipped by 1 base and J by 7 bases, with 14 bases between them. The CDR3 has 15 amino acids. Germline V gives CDR1 LNHDA, CDR2 SQIVND (reference sequence). The CDR3 nucleotides read TGTGCCAGTAGTATAGGACTAGGGATTGAGAATGAGCAGTTCTTC. Amino acids: CASSIGLGIENEQFF.

The chain carries TRBV7-9 and TRBJ2-3; 7 bases align to TRBD1. CDR1 and CDR2 (germline): SEHNR, FQNEAQ (reference sequence). V lost 5 bases, J lost 4 bases, and 9 bases stayed unmatched. CDR3 length: 15 residues. The CDR3: CASSRQGLRADTQYF. The CDR3 region has the DNA TGTGCCAGCAGCCGACAGGGCCTCCGGGCAGATACGCAGTATTTT.

The rearrangement joins TRBV5-1 to TRBJ2-5; 7 bases line up with TRBD1. Germline-derived CDR1 and CDR2 are SGHRS and YFSETQ. Trimming cost V 4 bases and J 3 bases; bases outside gene matches: 6. This CDR3 is 14 amino acids long. The CDR3 protein is CASSPRTGKETQYF. In nucleotides, the CDR3 is TGCGCCAGCAGCCCCCGGACAGGAAAAGAGACCCAGTACTTC.

Worth noting for this clone: This sample also contains other DNA sequences that code for the same CDR3. This chain joins TRBV18 and TRBJ1-1, with TRBD1 identical over 7 bases. The CDR3 spans 14 residues. The germline CDR1 and CDR2 sequences are KGHSH and LQKENI. Germline trimming cut 4 bases from V and 1 base from J; bases unmatched to any gene: 3. For the CDR3, the DNA is TGTGCCAGCTCACTCGGGACAGCGAACACTGAAGCTTTCTTT. It translates to CASSLGTANTEAFF.

This clone was counted only a few times. This chain uses TRBV7-9 with TRBJ2-5; 8 bases line up with TRBD1. V shed 0 bases, J shed 5 bases, and the junction held 5 bases outside the gene matches. The CDR3 extends over 15 amino acids. Germline values: CDR1 SEHNR, CDR2 FQNEAQ (reference sequence). The CDR3: CASSLAVTGVETQYF. CDR3 in DNA: TGTGCCAGCAGCTTAGCCGTGACAGGGGTGGAGACCCAGTACTTC.

The chain is built from TRBV7-3 and TRBJ2-5; 11 nucleotides align to TRBD2. CDR3 length equals 15 residues. Germline V gene sequence: CDR1 SGHTA, CDR2 FQGTGA. J gave up 5 bases and V 4 bases, and 6 bases lay outside the gene matches. CDR3 bases: TGTGCCAGCAGCTCCACTAGCGGGAGTTTTGAGACCCAGTACTTC. Residues: CASSSTSGSFETQYF. Using reference TRBV7-3 and TRBJ2-5 for the parts outside the CDR3, the full variable domain is GAGVSQTPSNKVTEKGKYVELRCDPISGHTALYWYRQSLGQGPEFLIYFQGTGAADDSGLPNDRFFAVRPEGSVSTLKIQRTERGDSAVYLCASSSTSGSFETQYFGPGTRLLVL.

The CDR3 region has the DNA TGTGCCAGCAGCTACCTAGCGGGAGGCAACTACGAGCAGTACTTC. Protein sequence: CASSYLAGGNYEQYF. V is TRBV7-2 and J is TRBJ2-7, with 11 bases lining up with TRBD2. Germline CDR1 SGHTA, CDR2 FQGNSA. The ends lost 4 bases at V and 3 bases at J; junction bases unmatched: 5. The CDR3 extends over 15 amino acids.

V gene TRBV5-1 combines with J gene TRBJ2-1; D is perhaps TRBD1 (5 bases). Germline CDR1 reads SGHRS; CDR2 reads YFSETQ. Deletions cut 3 bases from V and 2 bases from J, with 9 bases between. The CDR3 extends over 14 amino acids. CDR3 loop: CASSWRQTYNEQFF. The CDR3, as DNA: TGCGCCAGCAGCTGGAGACAGACCTACAATGAGCAGTTCTTC.

This chain links TRBV12-5 with TRBJ2-5; TRBD1 aligns across 8 bases. The CDR3 has 15 residues. Per the germline V gene, CDR1 is LGHNT and CDR2 is FRNRAP. The V gene end was trimmed by 1 base and the J gene end by 5 bases; junction bases not matched to a gene: 6. CDR3 region: CASGLGDRQRETQYF. CDR3 DNA: TGTGCTAGTGGTTTGGGGGACAGGCAAAGGGAGACCCAGTACTTC.

The chain has TRBV6-4 and TRBJ2-2; TRBD1 matches 7 bases. From germline, CDR1 is MRHNA and CDR2 SNTAGT. The CDR3 has 14 residues. The ends lost 8 bases at V and 3 bases at J; junction bases unmatched: 6. CDR3 coding DNA: TGTGCCAGCGCCGGACAGGCGCACACCGGGGAGCTGTTTTTT. Protein product: CASAGQAHTGELFF.

The gene calls are TRBV5-1 and TRBJ1-1; 7 nucleotides line up with TRBD1. Germline values: CDR1 SGHRS, CDR2 YFSETQ. This CDR3 contains 17 residues. The J segment lost 2 bases and the V segment lost 0 bases, leaving 10 bases of the junction unmatched. CDR3 protein: CASSLGVYYRGNTEAFF. The CDR3 bases are TGCGCCAGCAGCTTGGGGGTCTACTACAGGGGAAACACTGAAGCTTTCTTT.

The chain couples TRBV6-6 to TRBJ2-7; D gene unclear. Trimming took 7 bases from V and 0 from J, leaving 13 bases between them. Germline V gene sequence: CDR1 MNHNY, CDR2 SVGAGI (reference sequence). This CDR3 contains 14 residues. The CDR3: CASTKDKPSYEQYF. In DNA form, the CDR3 reads TGTGCCAGCACCAAAGACAAGCCCTCCTACGAGCAGTACTTC.

About this clone: The same CDR3 also results from other DNA sequences found in this sample. CDR3 residues: CASSLTSGGSYNEQFF. CDR3 nucleotide sequence: TGCGCCAGCAGCCTGACCTCTGGCGGCTCCTACAATGAGCAGTTCTTC. V is TRBV5-1 and J is TRBJ2-1, with unresolved D. CDR3 length: 16 amino acids. The V gene's germline CDR1 is SGHRS and CDR2 YFSETQ. With 4 bases removed from V and 0 bases from J, the gap between germline ends came to 14 bases.

As regards this clone: Relative to the germline gene, one junction end is altered; a read error may explain this. The chain employs TRBV7-9 and TRBJ1-2; 8 bases are shared with TRBD1. Germline V gene lookup returns CDR1 SEHNR and CDR2 FQNEAQ (reference sequence). This CDR3 comprises 14 residues. In DNA form, the CDR3 reads TGTTCCAGCAGCTATGGACAGGGCAACTATGGCTACACCTTC. Residues: CSSSYGQGNYGYTF.